The 23 T cell receptor beta chains below come from one sample, sequenced in a study of cytomegalovirus exposure and HLA in healthy donors. Both 60 Vbeta primers and 13 Jbeta primers went into the PCR. TCRdb keeps only in-frame clones here, not all; method: immunoSEQ multiplex PCR. The sample yields about 82,000 clones, about 77% seen once. Input material: PBMCs. The receptor source for this set is a man over 45 in good health and CMV-seronegative.

The chain couples TRBV5-1 to TRBJ1-2, with a weak D call TRBD1 (6 bases). The germline V and J ends were trimmed by 0 bases and 3 bases, with 6 bases remaining between them. CDR3 size: 13 residues. Germline-derived CDR1 and CDR2 are SGHRS and YFSETQ. The CDR3 sequence is CASSLGQDYGYTF. For the CDR3, the DNA is TGCGCCAGCAGCTTGGGACAGGACTATGGCTACACCTTC.

The chain has TRBV7-2 and TRBJ2-7; D is uncertain. The CDR3 consists of 13 residues. Per germline, CDR1 SGHTA and CDR2 FQGNSA. Trimming stripped 7 bases from V and 5 bases from J, with 15 bases between. CDR3 amino acids: CASTTYNSNEQYF. CDR3 nucleotides: TGTGCCAGCACCACGTATAATTCTAACGAGCAGTACTTC.

V usage is TRBV5-6 and J usage is TRBJ1-1, with D perhaps TRBD1 (6 bases). V was cut by 2 bases and J by 1 base, with 15 bases left in between. CDR3 length equals 16 residues. Per germline, CDR1 SGHDT and CDR2 YYEEEE. CDR3 amino acids: CASSFEQGLGNTEAFF. CDR3 DNA sequence: TGTGCCAGCAGCTTCGAGCAGGGGTTGGGGAACACTGAAGCTTTCTTT.

The gene calls are TRBV5-4 and TRBJ1-5; TRBD1 is a possible D gene (6 bases). This CDR3 comprises 14 residues. V gave up 6 bases and J gave up 3 bases, with 13 bases separating them. The germline V gene has CDR1 SGHNT and CDR2 YYREEE (reference sequence). CDR3 residues: CASTIRGANQPQHF. For the CDR3, the DNA is TGTGCCAGCACCATACGGGGGGCCAATCAGCCCCAGCATTTT.

This clone was detected a few times. The V and J genes are TRBV4-1 and TRBJ1-4; tentatively, D is TRBD1 (5 bases). The CDR3 extends over 16 amino acids. The V and J ends lost 8 bases and 0 bases respectively, with 16 bases between them. Germline V CDR1 and CDR2: MGHRA, YSYEKL. In nucleotides, the CDR3 is TGCGCCAGCGTACGGGGGTTAGATTCAACTAATGAAAAACTGTTTTTT. It codes for CASVRGLDSTNEKLFF.

The genes are TRBV28 and TRBJ2-7; TRBD1 agrees at 9 bases. The CDR3 runs 16 residues. CDR1 MDHEN and CDR2 SYDVKM come from the germline V gene. Germline trimming cut 5 bases from V and 3 bases from J; bases unmatched to any gene: 11. CDR3: CASSPHDLGQGYEQYF. The DNA for the CDR3 is TGTGCCAGCAGTCCACACGATTTGGGACAGGGCTACGAGCAGTACTTC.

The V call is TRBV30, the J call TRBJ2-3; TRBD2 is a possible D gene (7 bases). The V end lost 0 bases, the J end lost 0 bases, and 22 bases lay between the germline ends. The CDR3 is made up of 19 amino acids. CDR1 and CDR2 from the germline V gene are GTSNPN and SVGIG (reference sequence). DNA for the CDR3: TGTGCCTGGAGTGTCCTTTACGGGGGGCGCGATATAAGCACAGATACGCAGTATTTT. Its protein product is CAWSVLYGGRDISTDTQYF. The full variable domain, completed using reference TRBV30 and TRBJ2-3, is SQTIHQWPATLVQPVGSPLSLECTVEGTSNPNLYWYRQAAGRGLQLLFYSVGIGQISSEVPQNLSASRPQDRQFILSSKKLLLSDSGFYLCAWSVLYGGRDISTDTQYFGPGTRLTVL.

The V gene is TRBV11-3, the J gene TRBJ2-7; D might be TRBD1 (6 bases). CDR1 is SGHNT and CDR2 is YENEEA in the germline V gene. The CDR3 consists of 14 residues. The V gene lost 5 bases and the J gene lost 2 bases, with 13 bases spanning the gap. CDR3 protein: CASSVTGSAYEQYF. CDR3 sequence (DNA): TGTGCCAGCAGCGTAACAGGGTCGGCCTACGAGCAGTACTTC.

This clone was observed a few times. The chain carries TRBV6-6 and TRBJ1-6, with TRBD1 identical over 7 bases. V lost 4 bases and J lost 7; bases outside the gene matches: 4. This CDR3 spans 14 amino acids. CDR1 is MNHNY and CDR2 is SVGAGI in the germline V gene (reference sequence). CDR3 DNA: TGTGCCAGCAGTTCCGAACAGGGGAATTCACCCCTCCACTTT. Translating it yields CASSSEQGNSPLHF.

The chain carries TRBV10-3 and TRBJ2-2, with 8 bases lining up with TRBD2. There are 18 residues in the CDR3. The germline V gene encodes CDR1 ENHRY and CDR2 SYGVKD. The ends lost 3 bases at V and 1 base at J; junction bases unmatched: 10. The CDR3 is CAISDSQVSGGNTGELFF. The CDR3 DNA reads TGTGCCATCAGTGACTCCCAAGTGAGCGGGGGGAACACCGGGGAGCTGTTTTTT.

The chain is built from TRBV5-4 and TRBJ2-3; 9 bases match TRBD2. The CDR3 consists of 17 residues. In germline, CDR1 is SGHNT, CDR2 YYREEE (reference sequence). After removal of 0 bases from V and 5 bases from J, the junction contained 10 bases not matched to a gene. The CDR3 here is CASSLASRGGGRDTQYF. CDR3 in DNA: TGTGCCAGCAGCTTGGCGTCACGCGGGGGGGGAAGAGATACGCAGTATTTT.

The J gene is TRBJ2-3, the V gene TRBV9; maybe TRBD2 (6 bases). The germline V gene has CDR1 SGDLS and CDR2 YYNGEE. The CDR3 sequence is 14 residues long. Trimming left V 0 bases short and J 10 bases short, with 15 bases between. CDR3 coding DNA: TGTGCCAGCAGCGTAGATTGGGGGGAAGGCCCGCAGTATTTT. Amino acid sequence: CASSVDWGEGPQYF.

This clone was counted between two and nine times. One end of the junction does not line up with germline, which may come from a read error. As DNA, the CDR3 is TGTGCCAGCAGTGAAAGAGGGGAGACAGGGCGACACTTC. Translated, it gives CASSERGETGRHF. This sequence joins TRBV6-1 and TRBJ2-7, with TRBD1 matching 7 bases. CDR3 size: 13 residues. Germline loops: CDR1 MNHNS, CDR2 SASEGT.

This clone occurred a few times. The chain employs TRBV19 and TRBJ1-6; no firm D call. Trimming stripped 3 bases from V and 1 base from J, with 7 bases between. The CDR3 is made up of 15 amino acids. The germline gives CDR1 LNHDA, CDR2 SQIVND (reference sequence). This CDR3 reads CASSMAGSYNSPLHF. The DNA of the CDR3 is TGTGCCAGTAGTATGGCGGGTTCCTATAATTCACCCCTCCACTTT.

The V and J genes are TRBV5-8 and TRBJ2-5; 11 bases align to TRBD1. V was pared by 4 bases and J by 2 bases, with 4 bases of the junction left unmatched. The CDR3 is 15 amino acids. Germline values: CDR1 SGHTS, CDR2 YDEGEE. This chain's CDR3 is CASSTGTGGQETQYF. As DNA, the CDR3 is TGTGCCAGCAGCACCGGGACAGGGGGACAAGAGACCCAGTACTTC.

The CDR3 bases are TGTGCCAGCAGGGGCACCTACGAGCAGTACTTC. Amino acids: CASRGTYEQYF. This chain links TRBV6-1 with TRBJ2-5, with no clear D. The DNA end lines up better with TRBJ2-7; the J call may be wrong. CDR1 is MNHNS, CDR2 SASEGT, per germline. The CDR3 has 11 residues.

This clone has more than one count but fewer than ten. The genes are TRBV7-3 and TRBJ2-5; 9 bases align to TRBD1. The CDR3 runs to 15 residues. Germline V lookup: CDR1 SGHTA, CDR2 FQGTGA. J gave up 5 bases and V 6 bases, and 10 bases lay outside the gene matches. CDR3 sequence (DNA): TGTGCCAGCAGACCGGGACAGGGAGTTTTGGAGACCCAGTACTTC. Translation: CASRPGQGVLETQYF.

CDR3 in amino acids: CASSLGDRKGGEQYF. In DNA form, the CDR3 reads TGCGCCAGCAGCTTGGGGGACAGAAAGGGGGGCGAGCAGTACTTC. The chain links TRBV5-1 to TRBJ2-7; D is possibly TRBD1 (7 bases). CDR3 length: 15 residues. V lost 0 bases to trimming and J lost 6 bases, with 16 bases between them. Germline V CDR1 and CDR2: SGHRS, YFSETQ.

The chain links TRBV5-6 to TRBJ2-5; D is possibly TRBD2 (6 bases). Germline CDR1 and CDR2: SGHDT and YYEEEE. The CDR3 is made up of 16 amino acids. The V end was cut by 1 base, the J end by 9 bases, with 22 bases between. CDR3: CASSLRSAGPPRAQYF. CDR3 nucleotides: TGTGCCAGCAGCTTGCGTTCTGCGGGGCCGCCTCGGGCCCAGTACTTC.

The CDR3 nucleotides are TGTGCCAGCAGTGAAGCCTTAGGGAGCTCCTACAATGAGCAGTTCTTC. Its translation: CASSEALGSSYNEQFF. This rearrangement joins TRBV2 to TRBJ2-1; the D gene is possibly TRBD2 (5 bases). The CDR3 spans 16 residues. V was shortened by 0 bases and J by 0 bases, with 9 bases between the two germline ends. CDR1 is SNHLY, CDR2 FYNNEI, per germline.

The chain employs TRBV6-6 and TRBJ2-7; TRBD1 agrees at 8 bases. With V trimmed by 6 bases and J by 3 bases, 10 bases remained unmatched. Germline CDR1 MNHNY, CDR2 SVGAGI (reference sequence). The length of the CDR3 is 15 residues. The CDR3, as DNA: TGTGCCAGCAGGGAGACCGGACAGGGAGGCTACGAGCAGTACTTC. It codes for CASRETGQGGYEQYF.

This chain uses TRBV29-1 with TRBJ2-1; D unresolved. Trimming removed 3 bases from V and 7 bases from J, with 13 bases in between. The CDR3 totals 13 residues. The germline CDR1 and CDR2 sequences are SQVTM and ANQGSEA. CDR3 amino acids: CSVDNSLRNEQFF. The CDR3 DNA reads TGCAGCGTTGACAATAGCTTGAGGAATGAGCAGTTCTTC.

The chain links TRBV5-1 to TRBJ1-5; D is uncertain. The CDR3 extends over 14 amino acids. Germline CDR1 and CDR2: SGHRS and YFSETQ. With 0 bases removed from V and 0 bases from J, the gap between germline ends came to 4 bases. The CDR3: CASSLDSSNQPQHF. The CDR3 nucleotides are TGCGCCAGCAGCTTGGACAGTAGCAATCAGCCCCAGCATTTT.